This TCR beta chain was sequenced for a study of blood T cell repertoires in COVID-19 (dated by TCRdb to the early 2020s). A note on the overall study: The collaborator samples originated in the United States, Italy and Spain and spanned the acute and convalescent phases of COVID-19. The prospective study material was composed of cDNA or gDNA derived from T cells, B-cell-depleted T cells, or PBMCs. Deeply sampled blood TCRbeta repertoires from subjects exposed to, actively infected with, or recovered from COVID-19 were included in the dataset. The repertoires were made available in a free public database intended to serve as a resource for research on the immune response to SARS-CoV-2. The samples were drawn from two sources: the first 160 participants of the ongoing ImmuneRACE study, and 950 to 1,500 subjects contributed by 6 global collaborators. The sample metadata nearly always contained a de-identified subject ID, COVID-19 status, age in years and sex. HLA class I and class II types, where available, came from metadata supplied by the sample provider rather than from assay-based typing.

The immunoSEQ Assay, a bias-controlled multiplex PCR, was used to amplify TCRbeta CDR3 regions from genomic DNA. The study's processing was this. Within the assay, amplification of reference gene primers was used to estimate how many nucleated cells each sample contained. Sequence reads were collapsed and filtered to measure the absolute abundance of every unique TCRbeta CDR3 rearrangement. For each sample, productive Simpson clonality was calculated by taking the square root of Simpson's diversity index across productive rearrangements. TCRdb holds this immuneACCESS table with in-frame rearrangements only. Some clones are missing; in checked studies, unresolved V genes explain under half, and the rest has no known cause. The DNA gave D and trimming, while V, J and clone size come from that table. This sample gives roughly 200,000 clones in total; roughly 88% of them show up just once. 5.6% of the sample rests with the top ten.

Participants in the prospective study were aged about 18 to 95 years, lived in about two dozen United States geographic areas, and enrolled through a virtual design. In the prospective study, cohorts were assigned on the basis of participant-reported clinical history obtained from a screening survey and a study questionnaire. In the prospective study, mobile phlebotomists collected whole blood, serum and a nasopharyngeal or oropharyngeal swab from each participant. Additional blood draws and questionnaires over a 2-month period could optionally be provided by prospective study participants. Blood samples from the prospective study were shipped frozen or at room temperature prior to DNA extraction. From the cysteine through the phenylalanine, the CDR3 covers 13 amino acids. The sequence is cut down to CDR3 DNA, 39 bases in frame from base 1. V is cut by 6 bases and J by 11 bases, and the space between the germline ends is 19 bases. CDR1 is given as SGHAT and CDR2 as FQNNGV, both from the germline V gene.

What the authors observed across the whole study: The amount of clinical and demographic metadata varied by source and participant and was provided uncurated.

Concerning this clone: No antigen is known for it. No clone much larger than this one lies a single base away; base qualities are absent.

The sequenced sample was PBMCs or T cells enriched from blood (not recorded which). The sequence joins TRBV11-2 to TRBJ1-1; the D gene is perhaps TRBD1, on 6 matching bases. The sequence was collected from a man in his forties with acute COVID-19. CDR3 loop: CASRTGQMSRAFF. The DNA reads as follows: TGTGCCAGCAGAACCGGACAGATGAGTAGGGCTTTCTTT.